The 8 T cell receptor beta chains presented below share a single source sample, sequenced in a study of cytomegalovirus exposure and HLA in healthy donors. The PCR employed 60 Vbeta primers together with 13 Jbeta primers. Profiled with immunoSEQ multiplex PCR; TCRdb holds only in-frame clones, not every one. The repertoire holds 55,000 to 90,000 clones, with roughly four fifths as singletons. Sequenced input: PBMCs. These receptors all stem from a man aged 50 to 60 in good health and CMV-seronegative.

The chain employs TRBV27 and TRBJ1-1; 7 bases agree with TRBD1. Trimming removed 3 bases from V and 1 base from J; junction bases left unmatched: 5. This CDR3 region has 15 residues. CDR1 is MNHEY and CDR2 is SMNVEV in the germline V gene (reference sequence). The CDR3 loop reads CASSFTDRRNTEAFF. Here the CDR3 DNA reads TGTGCCAGCAGTTTTACGGACAGGAGGAACACTGAAGCTTTCTTT.

This chain uses TRBV12-5 with TRBJ1-2, with D uncertain. Deletions cut 1 base from V and 4 bases from J, with 10 bases between. CDR1 and CDR2 from the germline V gene are LGHNT and FRNRAP. This CDR3 is 14 amino acids long. CDR3 coding DNA: TGTGCTAGTGGTTTGGAGGGAGTCAGCTATGGCTACACCTTC. Translation: CASGLEGVSYGYTF.

The chain employs TRBV4-2 and TRBJ2-3; 11 nucleotides line up with TRBD2. Per germline, CDR1 LGHNA and CDR2 YNFKEQ. Losses at the gene ends were 4 bases for V and 2 bases for J; bases not matched to a gene: 5. This CDR3 contains 16 residues. CDR3 sequence (DNA): TGTGCCAGCAGCCGAGGGACTAGCGGCAACACAGATACGCAGTATTTT. Its translation: CASSRGTSGNTDTQYF.

The chain links TRBV18 to TRBJ1-3, with D possibly TRBD1 on 5 matching bases. V was pared by 1 base and J by 4 bases, with 8 bases between. This CDR3 spans 14 amino acids. Looked up from germline, CDR1 is KGHSH and CDR2 is LQKENI. CDR3 region: CASSPQGYGNTIYF. The CDR3 DNA follows: TGTGCCAGCTCACCACAGGGGTACGGAAACACCATATATTTT.

The J gene is TRBJ2-7, the V gene TRBV4-3; 12 bases line up with TRBD2. The CDR3 loop spans 17 amino acids. Looked up from germline, CDR1 is LGHNA and CDR2 is YSLEER. With V trimmed by 1 base and J by 2 bases, 6 bases remained unmatched. CDR3 DNA: TGCGCCAGCAGCCAAGGACTAGCGGGAGAGGTTCCCTACGAGCAGTACTTC. Translated, it gives CASSQGLAGEVPYEQYF.

This chain uses TRBV9 with TRBJ1-3; D not resolved. Trimming pared 0 bases from V and 0 bases from J, leaving 13 bases between. The CDR3 is 17 residues long. The germline V gene encodes CDR1 SGDLS and CDR2 YYNGEE. The CDR3 DNA sequence: TGTGCCAGCAGCGTAGCCTCCAGGCGCATCTCTGGAAACACCATATATTTT. It is translated as CASSVASRRISGNTIYF. Drawing the rest from reference TRBV9 and TRBJ1-3, the complete variable domain is DSGVTQTPKHLITATGQRVTLRCSPRSGDLSVYWYQQSLDQGLQFLIQYYNGEERAKGNILERFSAQQFPDLHSELNLSSLELGDSALYFCASSVASRRISGNTIYFGEGSWLTVV.

This chain connects TRBV5-1 to TRBJ2-3, with D perhaps matching TRBD2 (5 bases). Germline V CDR1 and CDR2: SGHRS, YFSETQ. V was cut by 5 bases and J by 3 bases, with 10 bases left in between. CDR3 length: 13 residues. CDR3 bases: TGCGCCAGCAGGTCTCGGGGAACAGATACGCAGTATTTT. Translated, it gives CASRSRGTDTQYF.

A single count supports this clone. This chain uses TRBV7-9 with TRBJ1-1; tentative D call: TRBD1 (5 bases). Per the germline V gene, CDR1 is SEHNR and CDR2 is FQNEAQ (reference sequence). V lost 2 bases, J lost 7 bases, and 11 bases lay in between. CDR3 length equals 13 residues. The CDR3 is CASSLRGSLEAFF. In DNA form, the CDR3 reads TGTGCCAGCAGCTTACGGGGGAGCCTTGAAGCTTTCTTT.